The rows below give T cell receptor beta chains drawn from one sample of a study of CD8 T cells in ankylosing spondylitis. MiXCR, applied by TCRdb to the 5' RACE reads, yields one record per CDR3 protein. The sample shows just under 550,000 distinct CDR3 sequences, more than 9.5% of them seen only once. Material: blood, either unsorted or a sorted T cell fraction (not recorded which). The receptors shown here come from a male donor with ankylosing spondylitis. CDR3s include the opening cysteine and the closing phenylalanine or tryptophan.

V: TRBV3-1; J: TRBJ2-5; CDR3: CASSQERPGDETQYF
V: TRBV24-1; J: TRBJ2-3; CDR3: CATSDSGTGAPDTQYF
V: TRBV7-9; J: TRBJ2-1; CDR3: CASSSGLADYNEQFF
V: TRBV5-1; J: TRBJ1-1; CDR3: CASSFNFGSNTEAFF
V: TRBV6-1; J: TRBJ2-7; CDR3: CASRASGSVYEQYF
V: TRBV12-3/TRBV12-4; J: TRBJ2-2; CDR3: CASSQSEAGELFF
V: TRBV2; J: TRBJ1-5; CDR3: CASNGRNNQPQHF
V: TRBV9; J: TRBJ2-5; CDR3: CASSAITGAETQYF
V: TRBV10-2; J: TRBJ2-2; CDR3: CASEGNGELFF
V: TRBV19; J: TRBJ1-2; CDR3: CASSQQGAPGYTF
V: TRBV20-1; J: TRBJ2-5; CDR3: CSARDSSGSGETQYF
V: TRBV11-2; J: TRBJ2-5; CDR3: CASSLAPTALLETQYF
V: TRBV20-1; J: TRBJ2-2; CDR3: CSARDPLTGELFF
V: TRBV4-2; J: TRBJ2-1; CDR3: CASSQDRLAADNEQFF
V: TRBV5-1; J: TRBJ2-1; CDR3: CASSGRGLSSYNEQFF
V: TRBV29-1; J: TRBJ2-5; CDR3: CSVTSVGETQYF
V: TRBV30; J: TRBJ1-2; CDR3: CAWSVGTDYYGYTF
V: TRBV10-3; J: TRBJ2-1; CDR3: CAISESGLGGEQFF
V: TRBV5-6; J: TRBJ2-5; CDR3: CASSVLAGHPPEETQYF
V: TRBV4-2; J: TRBJ1-2; CDR3: CASSRGGRSYGYTF
V: TRBV6-1; J: TRBJ2-3; CDR3: CASRQGTDSTDTQYF
V: TRBV14; J: TRBJ2-1; CDR3: CASSPVAGAHNEQFF
V: TRBV4-2; J: TRBJ2-1; CDR3: CASSQDRLASYNEQFF
V: TRBV5-1; J: TRBJ2-3; CDR3: CASSLLRGQGADTQYF
V: TRBV6-5; J: TRBJ2-7; CDR3: CASSLRVGTEYYEQYF
V: TRBV7-8; J: TRBJ1-2; CDR3: CASVPNGGIGGYTF
V: TRBV11-2; J: TRBJ1-5; CDR3: CASSLSTGADQPQHF
V: TRBV4-2; J: TRBJ2-1; CDR3: CASSQVTSGAYNEQFF
V: TRBV29-1; J: TRBJ1-4; CDR3: CSVGQGAREKLFF
V: TRBV5-1; J: TRBJ2-5; CDR3: CASSFSAQETQYF
V: TRBV4-1; J: TRBJ1-5; CDR3: CASSQNSGGGQPQHF
V: TRBV30; J: TRBJ2-4; CDR3: CAWKSDLAKNIQYF
V: TRBV24-1; J: TRBJ1-5; CDR3: CATSDSRTPVQPQHF
V: TRBV24-1; J: TRBJ1-2; CDR3: CATSDPRGGNGYTF
V: TRBV5-1; J: TRBJ2-7; CDR3: CASSTTSGDSYEQYF
V: TRBV2; J: TRBJ1-5; CDR3: CASRSLGVEPQHF
V: TRBV6-5; J: TRBJ2-1; CDR3: CAHEGQDDEQFF
V: TRBV20-1; J: TRBJ1-1; CDR3: CSAPRAGYMNTEAFF
V: TRBV9; J: TRBJ2-1; CDR3: CASSVEGASYNEQFF
V: TRBV5-5; J: TRBJ1-4; CDR3: CASSDYRDSNEKLFF
V: TRBV11-2; J: TRBJ2-2; CDR3: CASTPTADTGELFF
V: TRBV20-1; J: TRBJ2-3; CDR3: CSVGRRRTDTQYF
V: TRBV12-3/TRBV12-4; J: TRBJ1-5; CDR3: CASSLGWPNQPQHF
V: TRBV7-2; J: TRBJ2-7; CDR3: CASSLARGPTGEQYF
V: TRBV6-1; J: TRBJ2-2; CDR3: CASSELRLAGTTGELFF
V: TRBV30; J: TRBJ1-2; CDR3: CAWSVGWGVGYTF
V: TRBV9; J: TRBJ2-2; CDR3: CASGQQRGANTGELFF
V: TRBV11-3; J: TRBJ2-2; CDR3: CASSSLLLAVNTGELFF
V: TRBV6-2/TRBV6-3; J: TRBJ1-5; CDR3: CASRIQGTGLNQPQHF
V: TRBV12-3/TRBV12-4; J: TRBJ1-1; CDR3: CASSLGQGAFIEAFF
V: TRBV20-1; J: TRBJ1-1; CDR3: CSARVWGRNTEAFF
V: TRBV11-2; J: TRBJ2-1; CDR3: CASSLVLNEQFF
V: TRBV9; J: TRBJ1-2; CDR3: CASSTPREWPAPSGYTF
V: TRBV6-6; J: TRBJ1-5; CDR3: CASRRDPPQPQHF
V: TRBV12-3/TRBV12-4; J: TRBJ2-5; CDR3: CASSLTGVRETQYF
V: TRBV7-9; J: TRBJ2-5; CDR3: CASSLKGLSQETQYF
V: TRBV5-1; J: TRBJ2-7; CDR3: CASSNGGALGYEQYF
V: TRBV3-1; J: TRBJ2-1; CDR3: CASSQREGKNEQFF
V: TRBV11-2; J: TRBJ2-3; CDR3: CASSFGRGGPGGTDTQYF